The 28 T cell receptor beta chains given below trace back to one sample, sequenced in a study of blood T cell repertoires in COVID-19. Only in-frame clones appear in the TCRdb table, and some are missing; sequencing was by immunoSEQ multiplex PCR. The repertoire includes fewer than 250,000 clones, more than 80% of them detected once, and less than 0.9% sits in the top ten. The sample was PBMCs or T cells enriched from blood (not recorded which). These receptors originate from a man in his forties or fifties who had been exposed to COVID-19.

The CDR3, as DNA: TGTGCCAGCAGTGGGACGGACAGGCTTAAAGCTTTCTTT. This gives the protein CASSGTDRLKAFF. This chain connects TRBV2 to TRBJ1-1; 7 bases are shared with TRBD1. In germline, CDR1 is SNHLY, CDR2 FYNNEI. V lost 4 bases, J lost 9 bases, and 8 bases stayed unmatched. This CDR3 contains 13 residues. The full variable domain, completed using reference TRBV2 and TRBJ1-1, is EPEVTQTPSHQVTQMGQEVILRCVPISNHLYFYWYRQILGQKVEFLVSFYNNEISEKSEIFDDQFSVERPDGSNFTLKIRSTKLEDSAMYFCASSGTDRLKAFFGQGTRLTVV.

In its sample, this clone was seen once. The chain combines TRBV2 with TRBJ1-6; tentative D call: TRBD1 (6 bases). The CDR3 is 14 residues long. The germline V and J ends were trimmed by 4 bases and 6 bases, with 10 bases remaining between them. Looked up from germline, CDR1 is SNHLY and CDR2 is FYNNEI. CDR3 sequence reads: CASSGQGRNSPLHF. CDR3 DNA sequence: TGTGCCAGCAGTGGGCAGGGGCGTAATTCACCCCTCCACTTT.

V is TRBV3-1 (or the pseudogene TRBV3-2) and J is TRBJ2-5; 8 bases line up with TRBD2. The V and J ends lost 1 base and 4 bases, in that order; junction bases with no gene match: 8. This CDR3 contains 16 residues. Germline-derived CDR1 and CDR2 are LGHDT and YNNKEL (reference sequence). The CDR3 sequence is CASSQGSGRLVETQYF. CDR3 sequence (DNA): TGTGCCAGCAGCCAAGGCAGCGGGAGATTGGTAGAGACCCAGTACTTC.

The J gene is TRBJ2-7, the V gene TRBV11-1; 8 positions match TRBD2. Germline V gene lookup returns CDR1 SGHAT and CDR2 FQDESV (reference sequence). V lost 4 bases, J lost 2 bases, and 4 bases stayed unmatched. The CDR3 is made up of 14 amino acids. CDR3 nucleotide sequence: TGTGCCAGCAGCTACAGCGGGGGAACCTACGAGCAGTACTTC. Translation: CASSYSGGTYEQYF.

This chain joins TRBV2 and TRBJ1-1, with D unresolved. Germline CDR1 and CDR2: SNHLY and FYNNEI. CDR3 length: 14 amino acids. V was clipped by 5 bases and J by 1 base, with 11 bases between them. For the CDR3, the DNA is TGTGCCAGCAGTCCCGGACTCGCGAACACTGAAGCTTTCTTT. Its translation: CASSPGLANTEAFF.

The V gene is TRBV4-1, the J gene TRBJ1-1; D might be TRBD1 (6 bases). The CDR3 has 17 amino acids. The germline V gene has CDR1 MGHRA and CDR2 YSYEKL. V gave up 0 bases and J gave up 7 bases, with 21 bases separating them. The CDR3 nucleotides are TGCGCCAGCAGCCAAGACAACCGGGACACCTTTTCACGTGAAGCTTTCTTT. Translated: CASSQDNRDTFSREAFF.

The DNA of the CDR3 is TGCGCCAGCAGCCCCTCCGGGACAGGTCACACCGGGGAGCTGTTTTTT. Its translation: CASSPSGTGHTGELFF. V and J are TRBV5-1 and TRBJ2-2; 8 bases match TRBD1. V lost 4 bases and J lost 3; bases outside the gene matches: 8. The CDR3 contains 16 residues. Germline CDR1 SGHRS, CDR2 YFSETQ.

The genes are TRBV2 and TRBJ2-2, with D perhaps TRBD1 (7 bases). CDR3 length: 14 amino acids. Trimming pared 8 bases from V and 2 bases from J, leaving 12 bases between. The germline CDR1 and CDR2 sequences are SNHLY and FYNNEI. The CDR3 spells CASHQGGNTGELFF. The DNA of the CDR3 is TGTGCCAGCCACCAGGGGGGTAACACCGGGGAGCTGTTTTTT.

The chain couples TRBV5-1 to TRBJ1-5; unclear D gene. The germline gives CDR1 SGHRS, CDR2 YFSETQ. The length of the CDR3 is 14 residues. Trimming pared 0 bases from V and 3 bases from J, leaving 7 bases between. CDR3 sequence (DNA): TGCGCCAGCAGCTTGGGAGTTGCCAATCAGCCCCAGCATTTT. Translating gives CASSLGVANQPQHF. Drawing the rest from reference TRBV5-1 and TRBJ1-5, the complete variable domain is KAGVTQTPRYLIKTRGQQVTLSCSPISGHRSVSWYQQTPGQGLQFLFEYFSETQRNKGNFPGRFSGRQFSNSRSEMNVSTLELGDSALYLCASSLGVANQPQHFGDGTRLSIL.

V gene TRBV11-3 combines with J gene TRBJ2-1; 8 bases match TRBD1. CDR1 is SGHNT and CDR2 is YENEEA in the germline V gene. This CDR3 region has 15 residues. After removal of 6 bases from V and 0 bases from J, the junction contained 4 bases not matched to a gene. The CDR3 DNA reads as TGTGCCAGCAGTCCAGGGGGCTTCTCCTACAATGAGCAGTTCTTC. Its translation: CASSPGGFSYNEQFF.

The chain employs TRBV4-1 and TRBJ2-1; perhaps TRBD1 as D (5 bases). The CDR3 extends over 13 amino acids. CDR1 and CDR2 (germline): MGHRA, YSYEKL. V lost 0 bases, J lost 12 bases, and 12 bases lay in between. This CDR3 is CASSQEGVSRQFF. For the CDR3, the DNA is TGCGCCAGCAGCCAAGAAGGGGTTTCTCGGCAGTTCTTC.

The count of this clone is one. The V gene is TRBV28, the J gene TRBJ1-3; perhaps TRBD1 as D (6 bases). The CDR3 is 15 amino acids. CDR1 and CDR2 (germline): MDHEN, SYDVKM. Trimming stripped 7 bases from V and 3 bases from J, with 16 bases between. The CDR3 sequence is CASTQYRVIGNTIYF. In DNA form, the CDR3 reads TGTGCCAGCACTCAATACAGGGTGATTGGAAACACCATATATTTT. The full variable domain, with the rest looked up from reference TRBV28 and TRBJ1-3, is DVKVTQSSRYLVKRTGEKVFLECVQDMDHENMFWYRQDPGLGLRLIYFSYDVKMKEKGDIPEGYSVSREKKERFSLILESASTNQTSMYLCASTQYRVIGNTIYFGEGSWLTVV.

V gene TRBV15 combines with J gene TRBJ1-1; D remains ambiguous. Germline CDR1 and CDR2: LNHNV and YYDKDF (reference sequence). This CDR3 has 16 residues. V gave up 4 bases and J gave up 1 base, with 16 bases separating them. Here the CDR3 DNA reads TGTGCCACCAGCACTGGAGCCGAATTCGGGAACACTGAAGCTTTCTTT. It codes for CATSTGAEFGNTEAFF.

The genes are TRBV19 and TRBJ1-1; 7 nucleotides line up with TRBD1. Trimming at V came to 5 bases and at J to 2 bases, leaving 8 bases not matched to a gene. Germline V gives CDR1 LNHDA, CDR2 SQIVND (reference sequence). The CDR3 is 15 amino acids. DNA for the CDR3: TGTGCCAGTAGTCTCACAGGGGAACGAAACACTGAAGCTTTCTTT. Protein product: CASSLTGERNTEAFF. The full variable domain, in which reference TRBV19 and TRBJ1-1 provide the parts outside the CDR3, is DGGITQSPKYLFRKEGQNVTLSCEQNLNHDAMYWYRQDPGQGLRLIYYSQIVNDFQKGDIAEGYSVSREKKESFPLTVTSAQKNPTAFYLCASSLTGERNTEAFFGQGTRLTVV.

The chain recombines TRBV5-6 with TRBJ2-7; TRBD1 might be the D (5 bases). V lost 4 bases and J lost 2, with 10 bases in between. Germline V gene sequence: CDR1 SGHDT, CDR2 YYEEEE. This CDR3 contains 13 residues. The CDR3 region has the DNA TGTGCCAGCAGCGCCCCGACAGCCTACGAGCAGTACTTC. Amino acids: CASSAPTAYEQYF.

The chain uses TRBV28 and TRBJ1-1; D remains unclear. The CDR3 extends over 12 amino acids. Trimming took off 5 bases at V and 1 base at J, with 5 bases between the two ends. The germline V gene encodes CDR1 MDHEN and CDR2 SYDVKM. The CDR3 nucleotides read TGTGCCAGCAGTCAGGCGAACACTGAAGCTTTCTTT. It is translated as CASSQANTEAFF.

This CDR3 is CASSQDRNFNQPQHF. The CDR3 DNA is TGTGCCAGCAGCCAGGACAGGAACTTCAATCAGCCCCAGCATTTT. The gene calls are TRBV7-2 and TRBJ1-5; 7 nucleotides align to TRBD1. The V segment lost 5 bases and the J segment 3 bases; nucleotides outside the gene matches: 7. The CDR3 spans 15 residues. Germline CDR1 SGHTA, CDR2 FQGNSA.

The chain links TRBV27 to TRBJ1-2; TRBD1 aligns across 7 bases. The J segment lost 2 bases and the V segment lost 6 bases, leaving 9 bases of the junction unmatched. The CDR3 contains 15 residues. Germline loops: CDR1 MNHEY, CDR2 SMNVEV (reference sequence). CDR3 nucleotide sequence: TGTGCCAGCAGCCGGGGGCCGACAGGGAACTATGGCTACACCTTC. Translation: CASSRGPTGNYGYTF.

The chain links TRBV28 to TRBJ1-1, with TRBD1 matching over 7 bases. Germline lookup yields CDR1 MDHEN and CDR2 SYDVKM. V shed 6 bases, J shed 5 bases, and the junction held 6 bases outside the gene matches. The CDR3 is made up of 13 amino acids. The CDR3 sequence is CASSHAGGTEAFF. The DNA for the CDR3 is TGTGCCAGCAGCCATGCAGGGGGAACTGAAGCTTTCTTT.

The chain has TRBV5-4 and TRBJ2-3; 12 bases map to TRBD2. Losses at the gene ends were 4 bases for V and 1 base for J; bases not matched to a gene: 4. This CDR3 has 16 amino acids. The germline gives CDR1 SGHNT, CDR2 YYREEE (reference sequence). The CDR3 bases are TGTGCCAGCAGCACCCGACTAGCGGGGGGCACAGATACGCAGTATTTT. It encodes CASSTRLAGGTDTQYF.

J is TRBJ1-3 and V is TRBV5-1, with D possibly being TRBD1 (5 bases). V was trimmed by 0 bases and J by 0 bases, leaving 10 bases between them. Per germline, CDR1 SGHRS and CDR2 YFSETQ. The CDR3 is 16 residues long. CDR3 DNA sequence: TGCGCCAGCAGCTTGGAACAGGCAAGCTCTGGAAACACCATATATTTT. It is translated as CASSLEQASSGNTIYF.

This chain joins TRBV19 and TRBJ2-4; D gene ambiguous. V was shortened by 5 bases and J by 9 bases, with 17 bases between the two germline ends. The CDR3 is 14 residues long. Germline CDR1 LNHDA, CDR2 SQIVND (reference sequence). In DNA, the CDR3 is TGTGCCAGTAGTGTTCCATCTAGGATCGGCATTCAGTACTTC. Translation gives CASSVPSRIGIQYF.

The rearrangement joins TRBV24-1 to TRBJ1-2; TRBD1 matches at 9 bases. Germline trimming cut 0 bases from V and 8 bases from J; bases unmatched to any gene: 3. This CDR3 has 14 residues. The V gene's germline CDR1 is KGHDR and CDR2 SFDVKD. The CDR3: CATSDLYRGRGYTF. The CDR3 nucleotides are TGTGCCACCAGTGATTTGTACAGGGGGCGCGGCTACACCTTC.

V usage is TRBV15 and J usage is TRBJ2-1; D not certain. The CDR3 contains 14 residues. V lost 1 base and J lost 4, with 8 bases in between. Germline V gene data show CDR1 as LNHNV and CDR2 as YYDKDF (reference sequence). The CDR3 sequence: CATSRVRSYNEQFF. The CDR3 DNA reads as TGTGCCACCAGCAGAGTTAGGAGTTACAATGAGCAGTTCTTC.

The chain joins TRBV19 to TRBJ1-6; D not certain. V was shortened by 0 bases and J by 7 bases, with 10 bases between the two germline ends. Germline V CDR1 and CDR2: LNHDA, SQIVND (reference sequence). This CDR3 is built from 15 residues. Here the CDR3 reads CASSIESRGNSPLHF. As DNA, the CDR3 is TGTGCCAGTAGTATAGAATCCCGAGGGAATTCACCCCTCCACTTT.

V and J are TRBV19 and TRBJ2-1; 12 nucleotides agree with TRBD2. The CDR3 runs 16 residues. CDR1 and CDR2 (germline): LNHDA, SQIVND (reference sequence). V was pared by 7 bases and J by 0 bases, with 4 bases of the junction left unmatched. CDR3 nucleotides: TGTGCCAGTACCCCGACTAGCGGGAGCTCCTACAATGAGCAGTTCTTC. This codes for CASTPTSGSSYNEQFF.

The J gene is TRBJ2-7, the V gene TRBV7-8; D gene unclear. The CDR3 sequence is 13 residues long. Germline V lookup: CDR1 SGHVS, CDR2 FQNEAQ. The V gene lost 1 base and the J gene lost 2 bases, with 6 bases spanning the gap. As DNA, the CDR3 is TGTGCCAGCAGCTTAGGGCATACCTACGAGCAGTACTTC. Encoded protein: CASSLGHTYEQYF.

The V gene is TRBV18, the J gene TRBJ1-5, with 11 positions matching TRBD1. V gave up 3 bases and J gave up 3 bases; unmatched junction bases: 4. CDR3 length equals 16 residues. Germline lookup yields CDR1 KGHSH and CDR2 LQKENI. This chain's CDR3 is CASSPDRGQVNQPQHF. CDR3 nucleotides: TGTGCCAGCTCACCGGACAGGGGGCAGGTCAATCAGCCCCAGCATTTT.